This T cell receptor beta chain was sequenced for a study of patients and donors after allogeneic stem cell transplantation. TCRdb recomputed calls from the RT-PCR reads with MiXCR, one row per CDR3 protein. The data show about 230,000 distinct CDR3 sequences, around an eighth seen once. Per the germline V gene, CDR1 is LNHDA and CDR2 is SQIVND (reference sequence). The CDR3 has 14 residues. V lost 7 bases and J lost 4, with 14 bases in between. Sequenced material: blood, either unsorted or a sorted T cell fraction (not recorded which). This sequence joins TRBV19 and TRBJ2-1; D is possibly TRBD1 (5 bases). This receptor was identified in a human donor who was either an allogeneic HSCT recipient or a stem cell or donor lymphocyte infusion donor (not recorded which). It is not recorded whose cells these are; they may come from a transplant donor. The CDR3: CASIPQGSYNEQFF. For the CDR3, the DNA is TGTGCCAGTATACCGCAGGGAAGTTACAATGAGCAGTTCTTC.